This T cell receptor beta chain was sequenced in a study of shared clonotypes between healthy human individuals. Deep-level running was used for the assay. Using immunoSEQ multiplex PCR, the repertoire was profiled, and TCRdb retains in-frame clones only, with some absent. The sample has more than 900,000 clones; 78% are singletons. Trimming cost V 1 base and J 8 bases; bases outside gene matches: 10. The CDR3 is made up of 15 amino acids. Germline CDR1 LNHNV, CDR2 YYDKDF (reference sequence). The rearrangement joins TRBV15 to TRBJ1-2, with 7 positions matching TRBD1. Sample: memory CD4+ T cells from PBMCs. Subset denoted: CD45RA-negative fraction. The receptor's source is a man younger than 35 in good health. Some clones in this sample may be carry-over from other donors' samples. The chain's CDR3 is CATSRGGQAPWGYTF. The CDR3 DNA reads TGTGCCACCAGCAGAGGAGGACAGGCCCCCTGGGGCTACACCTTC.